These 28 T cell receptor beta chains came from one sample sequenced in a study of blood T cell repertoires in COVID-19. Clones were read by immunoSEQ multiplex PCR, and TCRdb kept only the in-frame ones, dropping some. Altogether some 140,000 clones are present, 75% to 90% being singletons, with the ten largest covering roughly a sixth. Input material: peripheral blood. The receptors derive from a man in his fifties or sixties with active or convalescent COVID-19.

CDR3 DNA: TGTGCCAGCAATCCAACGGGTACCCAAGAGACCCAGTACTTC. Its translation: CASNPTGTQETQYF. The chain carries TRBV13 and TRBJ2-5; no clear D gene. The CDR3 covers 14 residues. The ends were cut back, 7 bases at V and 1 base at J, with 13 bases in the middle. Germline V gene sequence: CDR1 PRHDT, CDR2 FYEKMQ (reference sequence).

J is TRBJ2-2 and V is TRBV7-6, with 7 bases aligning to TRBD1. The CDR3 spans 19 residues. With 3 bases clipped from V and 3 bases from J, the junction kept 16 bases outside the gene matches. Germline CDR1 reads SGHVS; CDR2 reads FNYEAQ. Written as DNA, the CDR3 is TGTGCCAGCAGCTTTGGTGGAGCCATGAGGGACAGCTACACCGGGGAGCTGTTTTTT. Encoded protein: CASSFGGAMRDSYTGELFF.

This chain joins TRBV5-1 and TRBJ2-7; 12 bases map to TRBD2. This CDR3 spans 15 amino acids. The germline V gene encodes CDR1 SGHRS and CDR2 YFSETQ. V shed 4 bases and J 2 bases; nucleotides not matched to a gene: 4. CDR3 bases: TGCGCCAGCAGCCCAGGGACTAGCGGGCCCTACGAGCAGTACTTC. Translation gives CASSPGTSGPYEQYF. Using reference TRBV5-1 and TRBJ2-7 for the parts outside the CDR3, the full variable domain is KAGVTQTPRYLIKTRGQQVTLSCSPISGHRSVSWYQQTPGQGLQFLFEYFSETQRNKGNFPGRFSGRQFSNSRSEMNVSTLELGDSALYLCASSPGTSGPYEQYFGPGTRLTVT.

The J gene is TRBJ2-3, the V gene TRBV19; D is unresolved. With 8 bases removed from V and 5 bases from J, the gap between germline ends came to 11 bases. The length of the CDR3 is 12 residues. Looked up from germline, CDR1 is LNHDA and CDR2 is SQIVND (reference sequence). CDR3 loop: CASGSWRDTQYF. The CDR3 DNA sequence: TGTGCCAGTGGTTCTTGGAGAGATACGCAGTATTTT.

The CDR3: CAWSATGGGNQPQHF. The CDR3 DNA is TGTGCCTGGAGCGCTACAGGGGGCGGCAATCAGCCCCAGCATTTT. This chain connects TRBV30 to TRBJ1-5, with TRBD1 identical over 9 bases. The germline gives CDR1 GTSNPN, CDR2 SVGIG (reference sequence). This CDR3 has 15 residues. V lost 3 bases to trimming and J lost 2 bases; unmatched junction nucleotides: 5.

V is TRBV7-2 and J is TRBJ2-7, with 7 nucleotides matching TRBD2. Looked up from germline, CDR1 is SGHTA and CDR2 is FQGNSA. This CDR3 contains 16 residues. With 0 bases clipped from V and 3 bases from J, the junction kept 8 bases outside the gene matches. In DNA, the CDR3 is TGTGCCAGCAGCTTAGCGCGGGCTAGCGGTAGCTACGAGCAGTACTTC. Its translation is CASSLARASGSYEQYF. The complete variable domain, with remaining parts taken from reference TRBV7-2 and TRBJ2-7, reads GAGVSQSPSNKVTEKGKDVELRCDPISGHTALYWYRQSLGQGLEFLIYFQGNSAPDKSGLPSDRFSAERTGGSVSTLTIQRTQQEDSAVYLCASSLARASGSYEQYFGPGTRLTVT.

CDR3 in amino acids: CASTQGVDTQYF. The CDR3 DNA is TGTGCCAGCACGCAAGGGGTGGATACGCAGTATTTT. The genes are TRBV12-3 or TRBV12-4 and TRBJ2-3; possibly TRBD1 for D (5 bases). Trimming removed 7 bases from V and 6 bases from J, with 11 bases in between. The CDR3 has 12 residues.

This clone was recorded once. V and J are TRBV24-1 and TRBJ2-1, with a possible D match to TRBD1 (6 bases). Germline values: CDR1 KGHDR, CDR2 SFDVKD. Trimming cost V 7 bases and J 5 bases, with 14 bases left between them. The CDR3 is 14 amino acids. CDR3 nucleotide sequence: TGTGCCACCAGCAGGACAGCTAATAACAATGAGCAGTTCTTC. Its translation is CATSRTANNNEQFF.

In this sample, this clone turned up a few times. The V gene is TRBV6-5, the J gene TRBJ2-3, with 8 bases matching TRBD2. Trimming took 5 bases from V and 4 from J; bases not matched to a gene: 5. Germline values: CDR1 MNHEY, CDR2 SVGAGI. The CDR3 runs to 14 residues. The CDR3 here is CASSTGGRPDTQYF. The DNA for the CDR3 is TGTGCCAGCAGTACGGGGGGGCGCCCAGATACGCAGTATTTT.

The CDR3 spells CACTGTGFYEQYF. The CDR3 nucleotides are TGTGCCTGCACCGGGACAGGGTTCTACGAGCAGTACTTC. V gene TRBV30 combines with J gene TRBJ2-7; 9 nucleotides match TRBD1. Germline lookup yields CDR1 GTSNPN and CDR2 SVGIG (reference sequence). V shed 6 bases and J 3 bases; nucleotides not matched to a gene: 6. CDR3 length equals 13 residues.

The genes are TRBV9 and TRBJ2-3, with 7 bases fitting TRBD1. This CDR3 is built from 14 residues. Germline CDR1 is SGDLS and CDR2 is YYNGEE. V lost 4 bases and J lost 0; bases outside the gene matches: 2. Here the CDR3 reads CASSQGVSTDTQYF. The DNA for the CDR3 is TGTGCCAGCAGCCAGGGGGTTAGCACAGATACGCAGTATTTT.

Of note for this clone: Other nucleotide sequences from this sample produce the same CDR3. The V gene is TRBV9, the J gene TRBJ2-7; D may be TRBD1 (6 bases). CDR3 length: 13 residues. Trimming removed 0 bases at V and 4 bases at J, with 8 bases between. Germline CDR1 SGDLS, CDR2 YYNGEE. The CDR3 coding sequence is TGTGCCAGCAGCGTAGGGACAGCTTACGAGCAGTACTTC. Amino acid sequence: CASSVGTAYEQYF.

The V gene is TRBV6-1, the J gene TRBJ2-2, with TRBD2 matching 12 bases. The CDR3 consists of 18 residues. The junction had 11 bases not matched to a gene; V was cut back by 4 bases and J by 5 bases. Germline V gene lookup returns CDR1 MNHNS and CDR2 SASEGT. The CDR3 DNA sequence: TGTGCCAGCAGTGCCCGGACTAGCGGGATTTCCATAACCGGGGAGCTGTTTTTT. This gives the protein CASSARTSGISITGELFF.

The J gene is TRBJ1-4, the V gene TRBV5-1; D might be TRBD1 (5 bases). Germline CDR1 SGHRS, CDR2 YFSETQ. Deletions cut 5 bases from V and 7 bases from J, with 15 bases between. The CDR3 loop spans 14 amino acids. The CDR3 here is CASSMSGGGEKLFF. In DNA form, the CDR3 reads TGCGCCAGCAGTATGTCGGGGGGAGGTGAAAAACTGTTTTTT.

The chain links TRBV24-1 to TRBJ2-3; perhaps TRBD1 as D (5 bases). The CDR3 sequence is 14 residues long. V was clipped by 4 bases and J by 3 bases, with 10 bases between them. From germline, CDR1 is KGHDR and CDR2 SFDVKD. As DNA, the CDR3 is TGTGCCACCAGTGACCGGCAGGGAACAGATACGCAGTATTTT. This gives the protein CATSDRQGTDTQYF.

This chain connects TRBV11-2 to TRBJ1-1; D ambiguous. V was pared by 2 bases and J by 1 base, with 11 bases between. CDR1 and CDR2 (germline): SGHAT, FQNNGV. The CDR3 covers 15 residues. The CDR3 region has the DNA TGTGCCAGCAGCTTACGTCCGGGGAAGAACACTGAAGCTTTCTTT. Residues: CASSLRPGKNTEAFF.

The chain joins TRBV6-2 or TRBV6-3 to TRBJ2-5, with 12 bases fitting TRBD2. The trim removed 2 bases at V and 2 bases at J, leaving 3 bases unmatched. The CDR3 runs 16 residues. CDR1 and CDR2 (germline): MNHEY, SVGEGT. This CDR3 reads CASSYPGTSGQETQYF. CDR3 coding DNA: TGTGCCAGCAGTTACCCGGGGACTAGCGGGCAAGAGACCCAGTACTTC.

This sequence joins TRBV9 and TRBJ2-3; TRBD2 matches 10 bases. The CDR3 consists of 15 residues. From germline, CDR1 is SGDLS and CDR2 YYNGEE. V was pared by 3 bases and J by 1 base, with 2 bases of the junction left unmatched. The CDR3 protein is CASSAGTSGTDTQYF. The CDR3 coding sequence is TGTGCCAGCAGCGCTGGGACTAGCGGCACAGATACGCAGTATTTT.

The CDR3 bases are TGTGCTAGTGGTTCGAACAGGGGAATTGAAGGATTCTATGGCTACACCTTC. It codes for CASGSNRGIEGFYGYTF. This chain links TRBV12-5 with TRBJ1-2; 7 bases match TRBD1. CDR1 and CDR2 (germline): LGHNT, FRNRAP. This CDR3 has 17 amino acids. V lost 4 bases and J lost 4; bases outside the gene matches: 15.

This clone was seen just once. The genes are TRBV7-9 and TRBJ1-2; D ambiguous. V was cut by 5 bases and J by 0 bases, with 13 bases left in between. The CDR3 totals 15 residues. The germline CDR1 and CDR2 sequences are SEHNR and FQNEAQ (reference sequence). In DNA, the CDR3 is TGTGCCAGCAGCCCCGACACATTAGCTAACTATGGCTACACCTTC. It is translated as CASSPDTLANYGYTF.

The chain uses TRBV28 and TRBJ2-1; 9 bases map to TRBD2. Germline trimming cut 9 bases from V and 8 bases from J; bases unmatched to any gene: 8. The CDR3 consists of 13 residues. In germline, CDR1 is MDHEN, CDR2 SYDVKM. This chain's CDR3 is CASSGSILDEQFF. The DNA of the CDR3 is TGTGCCAGTAGCGGGAGTATTTTGGATGAGCAGTTCTTC. Using reference TRBV28 and TRBJ2-1 for the parts outside the CDR3, the full variable domain is DVKVTQSSRYLVKRTGEKVFLECVQDMDHENMFWYRQDPGLGLRLIYFSYDVKMKEKGDIPEGYSVSREKKERFSLILESASTNQTSMYLCASSGSILDEQFFGPGTRLTVL.

This clone was seen a single time. This chain links TRBV5-1 with TRBJ2-1; 9 positions match TRBD2. V shed 3 bases, J shed 4 bases, and the junction held 17 bases outside the gene matches. From germline, CDR1 is SGHRS and CDR2 YFSETQ. The CDR3 has 19 amino acids. This CDR3 is CASSSGDTYAGGPYNEQFF. CDR3 nucleotides: TGCGCCAGCAGCTCGGGGGACACTTACGCGGGAGGGCCTTACAATGAGCAGTTCTTC.

About this clone itself: At one of its ends the junction is not consistent with the germline gene, which may arise from a read error. The genes are TRBV7-2 and TRBJ1-1; D gene unclear. This CDR3 contains 12 residues. Germline CDR1 and CDR2: SGHTA and FQGNSA. The CDR3 sequence is CASSLSNIEAFF. CDR3 coding DNA: TGTGCCAGCAGCTTATCCAACATTGAAGCTTTCTTT. The full variable domain, its missing parts supplied by reference TRBV7-2 and TRBJ1-1, is GAGVSQSPSNKVTEKGKDVELRCDPISGHTALYWYRQSLGQGLEFLIYFQGNSAPDKSGLPSDRFSAERTGGSVSTLTIQRTQQEDSAVYLCASSLSNIEAFFGQGTRLTVV.

The J gene is TRBJ1-3, the V gene TRBV5-4; D may be TRBD1 (5 bases). The CDR3 totals 16 residues. Deletions cut 2 bases from V and 0 bases from J, with 12 bases between. Germline CDR1 reads SGHNT; CDR2 reads YYREEE (reference sequence). CDR3 region: CASSFPTGPSGNTIYF. The CDR3, as DNA: TGTGCCAGCAGCTTTCCCACAGGCCCCTCTGGAAACACCATATATTTT.

The chain employs TRBV6-5 and TRBJ2-5, with 8 nucleotides matching TRBD1. The J segment lost 3 bases and the V segment lost 5 bases, leaving 8 bases of the junction unmatched. The CDR3 extends over 15 amino acids. The germline CDR1 and CDR2 sequences are MNHEY and SVGAGI. CDR3 sequence reads: CASSNSQGEEETQYF. The CDR3 coding sequence is TGTGCCAGCAGTAATTCACAGGGGGAAGAAGAGACCCAGTACTTC.

The chain is built from TRBV5-1 and TRBJ2-1; the D gene is possibly TRBD1 (5 bases). The V end lost 2 bases, the J end lost 0 bases, and 6 bases lay between the germline ends. The CDR3 is made up of 14 amino acids. Germline values: CDR1 SGHRS, CDR2 YFSETQ. The CDR3: CASSFQGSYNEQFF. The DNA of the CDR3 is TGCGCCAGCAGCTTCCAGGGCTCCTACAATGAGCAGTTCTTC.

V is TRBV19 and J is TRBJ1-5, with D possibly matching TRBD1 (5 bases). The CDR3 is 14 residues long. Trimming took off 2 bases at V and 7 bases at J, with 12 bases between the two ends. The germline gives CDR1 LNHDA, CDR2 SQIVND (reference sequence). The CDR3 reads CASSIQGFTQPQHF. In DNA, the CDR3 is TGTGCCAGTAGTATACAGGGATTTACGCAGCCCCAGCATTTT.

The chain uses TRBV5-4 and TRBJ2-7; tentatively, D is TRBD2 (5 bases). This CDR3 has 14 residues. Germline values: CDR1 SGHNT, CDR2 YYREEE (reference sequence). V dropped 1 base and J dropped 1 base, with 9 bases sitting between them. DNA of the CDR3: TGTGCCAGCAGCTTGCCGGGGAGTTCCTACGAGCAGTACTTC. The encoded protein is CASSLPGSSYEQYF.